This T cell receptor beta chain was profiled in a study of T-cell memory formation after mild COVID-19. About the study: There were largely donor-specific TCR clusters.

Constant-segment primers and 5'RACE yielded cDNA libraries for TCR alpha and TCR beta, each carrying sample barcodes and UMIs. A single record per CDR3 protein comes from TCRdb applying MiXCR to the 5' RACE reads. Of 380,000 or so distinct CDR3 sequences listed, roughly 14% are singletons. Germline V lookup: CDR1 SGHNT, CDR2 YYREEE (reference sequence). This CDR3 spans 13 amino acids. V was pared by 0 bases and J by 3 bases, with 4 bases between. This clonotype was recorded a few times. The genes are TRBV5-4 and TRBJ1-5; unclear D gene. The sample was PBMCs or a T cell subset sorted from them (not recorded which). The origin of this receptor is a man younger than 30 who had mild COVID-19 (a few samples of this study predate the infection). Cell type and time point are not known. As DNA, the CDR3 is TGTGCCAGCAGCTTGGATTACAATCAGCCCCAGCATTTT. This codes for CASSLDYNQPQHF.